This T cell receptor (beta chain) came from a study of T cell responses to AZD1222 COVID-19 vaccine (dated by TCRdb to 2020 to 2023). Turning to the overall study: A total of 233 trial participants underwent TCR sequencing, of whom some 210 received two doses of AZD1222 and some 26 received two doses of the MenACWY control vaccine. Trial participants were enrolled by age into 18-55, 56-69 and 70-plus year subgroups, with about 150, 28 and 57 TCR-sequenced participants respectively.

This clone came up a few times. What antigen it recognizes has not been identified. Base quality data are lacking; no much larger clone is found one base away. What this sample's time point label stands for: about 28 days (+/-7) after the second vaccine dose. AZD1222 recipients with second doses at about 4 weeks or about 12 weeks were pooled, because spike-specific TCR depth and breadth did not differ between schedules. Vaccinee samples came from UK trials COV001 and COV002, including a single-blind randomized controlled phase 2/3 trial of AZD1222 (ChAdOx1 nCoV-19) in healthy adults. For TCRbeta chain sequencing, PBMC samples were collected from trial participants at day 0 and at day 28 after the second dose. The CDR3 regions of human TCRbeta chains were analyzed by immunosequencing. The authors' analysis ran thus. Repertoire TCRs were checked for matches against a reference library of SARS-CoV-2-specific TCRs that had been generated using the MIRA antigen-specificity platform. Breadth was defined as the fraction of unique TCRs that were SARS-CoV-2-associated. Depth was defined as the fraction of total T cells that were SARS-CoV-2-associated. Using the MIRA data, every spike-specific TCR was mapped to the spike region that the TCR reacted to and assigned to either a CD4 or a CD8 class. Log10-transformed breadth and depth values were compared by one-way ANOVA with Sidak's multiple comparisons tests. Drawn from immuneACCESS, this table holds only the in-frame rearrangements with V and J called that TCRdb kept. Clones are partly lost; checked studies trace under half to an unresolved V gene and leave the rest unexplained. The V and J calls and clone size come from that table; D and trimming were worked out from the DNA. Within this sample are about 140,000 clones, with 80% to 95% of them counted one time only. The ten top clones hold approximately 3.7% of the sample.

What the research found in general, with its limitations: Participants were mostly white British, with more females than males. The authors suggested clonal diversity may have been underestimated. In the small 56-69-year group, the increase in depth fell short of significance, most likely because of low power. After two AZD1222 doses, spike-specific TCR breadth and depth were significantly higher than at day 0 and than in MenACWY recipients. Because no samples from the day 14 peak response were available, repertoires could be characterized only after the peak T cell response. Nearly half of unique spike-specific TCRs reportedly recognized epitopes outside regions mutated in the B.1.351 and B.1.1.7 variants. Conclusions about previously exposed vaccinees were limited because only a handful of AZD1222 recipients were SARS-CoV-2 seropositive at baseline. CD4 TCRs associated with the vaccine covered the entire spike protein, and the dominant responses were in regions 160-218 and 743-854.

V lost 1 base and J lost 9 bases; the stretch between them is 15 bases long. CDR1 and CDR2, per the germline V gene, are MNHNS and SASEGT. Including the terminal cysteine and phenylalanine, the CDR3 comprises 15 residues. Just the 45-base CDR3 DNA is kept, in frame starting at base 1. The sample in question was peripheral blood, obtained 28 days after the second AZD1222 dose. The receptor chain draws on TRBV6-1 and TRBJ2-2; the D gene assignment is perhaps TRBD1 or TRBD2, with each matching 6 bases. The source of this sequence is an adult who received the AZD1222 COVID-19 vaccine. The CDR3 region: CASSEGQGRFRELFF. The nucleotide sequence reads as follows: TGTGCCAGCAGTGAAGGTCAGGGGAGGTTCCGGGAGCTGTTTTTT.